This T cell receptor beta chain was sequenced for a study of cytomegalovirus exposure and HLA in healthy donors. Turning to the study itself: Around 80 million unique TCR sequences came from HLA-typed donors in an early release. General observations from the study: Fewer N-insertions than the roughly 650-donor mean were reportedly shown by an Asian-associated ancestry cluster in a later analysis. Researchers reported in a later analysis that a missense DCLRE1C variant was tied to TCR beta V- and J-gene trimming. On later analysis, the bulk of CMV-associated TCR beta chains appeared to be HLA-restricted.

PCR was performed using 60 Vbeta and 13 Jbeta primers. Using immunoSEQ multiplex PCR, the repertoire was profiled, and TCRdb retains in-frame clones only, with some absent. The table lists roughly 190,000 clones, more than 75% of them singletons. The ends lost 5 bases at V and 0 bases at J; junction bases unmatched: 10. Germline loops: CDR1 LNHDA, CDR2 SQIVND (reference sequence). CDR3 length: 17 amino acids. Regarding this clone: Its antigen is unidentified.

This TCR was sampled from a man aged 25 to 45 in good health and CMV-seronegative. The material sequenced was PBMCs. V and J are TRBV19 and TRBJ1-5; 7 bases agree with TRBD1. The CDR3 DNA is TGTGCCAGTAGTGGTCCCGCCAGGGGGTATAGCAATCAGCCCCAGCATTTT. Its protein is CASSGPARGYSNQPQHF.